One and the same sample provided the 9 T cell receptor beta chains below, sequenced in a study of blood T cell repertoires in COVID-19. Data came from immunoSEQ multiplex PCR; TCRdb stores just in-frame clones and leaves some out. The table has roughly 250,000 clones, 85% to 90% seen once; the top ten hold 2% to 2.5%. The sequencing sample was made of PBMCs or T cells enriched from blood (not recorded which). These receptors were collected from a woman aged 18 to 35 who had recovered from COVID-19.

This clone has just a few counts. This chain uses TRBV4-1 with TRBJ2-2, with 10 bases fitting TRBD2. CDR3 size: 17 residues. Trimming took 1 base from V and 6 from J; bases not matched to a gene: 8. Germline V gene lookup returns CDR1 MGHRA and CDR2 YSYEKL. The CDR3 reads CASSQAQSGGAAGELFF. CDR3 bases: TGCGCCAGCAGCCAAGCCCAAAGCGGGGGGGCCGCCGGGGAGCTGTTTTTT.

This clone came up once. The V and J genes are TRBV19 and TRBJ1-2; possibly TRBD1 for D (6 bases). This CDR3 has 13 amino acids. V lost 4 bases and J 4 bases, leaving 10 bases between the germline ends. CDR1 is LNHDA and CDR2 is SQIVND in the germline V gene (reference sequence). The CDR3 loop is CASSSQGTYGYTF. CDR3 coding DNA: TGTGCCAGTAGTAGTCAGGGGACCTATGGCTACACCTTC.

This clone showed up just once. The V gene is TRBV11-2, the J gene TRBJ1-2; D gene ambiguous. The V gene's germline CDR1 is SGHAT and CDR2 FQNNGV. V gave up 7 bases and J gave up 1 base, with 16 bases separating them. The CDR3 is 15 amino acids. The CDR3 region has the DNA TGTGCCAGCACTGACCGGGAGCCTCTTAACTATGGCTACACCTTC. This sequence encodes CASTDREPLNYGYTF.

The rearrangement uses TRBV4-1 and TRBJ2-7; D perhaps matches TRBD2 (5 bases). The CDR3 has 14 amino acids. V lost 0 bases to trimming and J lost 2 bases, with 8 bases between them. CDR1 is MGHRA and CDR2 is YSYEKL in the germline V gene. The CDR3 nucleotides are TGCGCCAGCAGCCAAGAAGTGAGGGCCTACGAGCAGTACTTC. The encoded protein is CASSQEVRAYEQYF.

This chain links TRBV5-6 with TRBJ2-7; TRBD2 matches 10 bases. The CDR3 is 15 residues long. Germline V lookup: CDR1 SGHDT, CDR2 YYEEEE. Unmatched junction bases numbered 8, after V lost 4 bases and J lost 4 bases. CDR3 coding DNA: TGTGCCAGCAGCCACACTGGACTAGCGGCTTACGAGCAGTACTTC. Translating it yields CASSHTGLAAYEQYF.

V usage is TRBV6-2 or TRBV6-3 and J usage is TRBJ2-3; 11 bases agree with TRBD2. This CDR3 region has 18 residues. CDR1 and CDR2 (germline): MNHEY, SVGEGT. V was clipped by 0 bases and J by 3 bases; unmatched bases: 8. CDR3 sequence: CASSYSTTSGAFTDTQYF. The CDR3 DNA is TGTGCCAGCAGTTACTCGACGACTAGCGGGGCTTTTACAGATACGCAGTATTTT.

This clone occurred a few times. One junction end disagrees with the germline gene, perhaps due to a read error. The rearrangement links TRBV18 to TRBJ1-1, with 10 bases matching TRBD1. CDR3 length: 18 residues. Germline-derived CDR1 and CDR2 are KGHSH and LQKENI. The CDR3 DNA reads TGTGCCAGCTCATACTTCCCGGGACAGGGGCCGAGGAACGCTGAAGCTTTCTTT. Its protein product is CASSYFPGQGPRNAEAFF.

This clone was counted a single time. The chain joins TRBV5-5 to TRBJ2-1; D may be TRBD2 (6 bases). This CDR3 comprises 15 residues. V was pared by 5 bases and J by 6 bases, with 18 bases between. Germline loops: CDR1 SGHKS, CDR2 YYEKEE (reference sequence). The CDR3 region is CASRPGYMRGNEQFF. For the CDR3, the DNA is TGTGCCAGCAGACCGGGTTACATGCGGGGCAATGAGCAGTTCTTC.

The CDR3 loop is CASTGRVGNSPTF. CDR3 nucleotide sequence: TGTGCCAGCACTGGGAGGGTCGGTAACTCTCCTACCTTC. The chain carries TRBV6-5 and TRBJ1-2; D is unclear. Germline values: CDR1 MNHEY, CDR2 SVGAGI. Trimming left V 7 bases short and J 14 bases short, with 23 bases between. This CDR3 comprises 13 residues.